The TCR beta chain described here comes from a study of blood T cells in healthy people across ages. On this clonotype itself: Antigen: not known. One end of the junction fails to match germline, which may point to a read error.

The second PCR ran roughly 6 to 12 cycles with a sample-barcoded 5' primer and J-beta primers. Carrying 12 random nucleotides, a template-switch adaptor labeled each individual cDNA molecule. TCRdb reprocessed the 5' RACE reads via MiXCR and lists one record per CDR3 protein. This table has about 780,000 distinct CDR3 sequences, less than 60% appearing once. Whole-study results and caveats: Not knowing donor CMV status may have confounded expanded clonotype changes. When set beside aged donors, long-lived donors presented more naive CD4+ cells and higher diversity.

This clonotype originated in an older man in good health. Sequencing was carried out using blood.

Here the CDR3 reads CASTGAGSIGNKQFF. The CDR3 nucleotides read TGTGCCAGCACGGGGGCGGGATCAATTGGCAATAAGCAGTTCTTC. This chain uses TRBV2 with TRBJ2-1; the D gene could be TRBD1 or TRBD2 (6 bases each). CDR3 length: 15 amino acids. In germline, CDR1 is SNHLY, CDR2 FYNNEI.